The 26 T cell receptor beta chains below were found in one sample sequenced in a study of chemoradiotherapy in HPV16-positive cancers. TCRdb keeps only in-frame clones here, not all; method: immunoSEQ multiplex PCR. The data hold fewer than 15,000 clones, with approximately 75% observed a single time. Sampling was done from a patient who underwent chemoradiotherapy. Receptors were obtained from a human donor with HPV-associated anogenital cancer.

This chain links TRBV30 with TRBJ2-1, with D possibly TRBD1 on 6 matching bases. V was trimmed by 1 base and J by 2 bases, leaving 6 bases between them. This CDR3 region has 13 residues. Germline V gene sequence: CDR1 GTSNPN, CDR2 SVGIG (reference sequence). As DNA, the CDR3 is TGTGCCTGGAGTGGGACAGCCTACAATGAGCAGTTCTTC. Its translation: CAWSGTAYNEQFF.

V and J are TRBV7-3 and TRBJ2-1, with TRBD1 matching over 8 bases. V was clipped by 3 bases and J by 4 bases; unmatched bases: 5. The CDR3 runs 15 residues. Germline V gives CDR1 SGHTA, CDR2 FQGTGA. The CDR3 nucleotides read TGTGCCAGCAGCTTCAGGGGGCGAGGGTACAATGAGCAGTTCTTC. This gives the protein CASSFRGRGYNEQFF.

This clone was seen just once. V and J are TRBV29-1 and TRBJ1-3; D is uncertain. CDR3 length: 14 amino acids. Trimming took off 2 bases at V and 0 bases at J, with 8 bases between the two ends. CDR1 and CDR2 from the germline V gene are SQVTM and ANQGSEA. The CDR3 here is CSVELPDSGNTIYF. CDR3 DNA sequence: TGCAGCGTTGAACTTCCCGACTCTGGAAACACCATATATTTT. Based on the CDR3 plus reference TRBV29-1 and TRBJ1-3, the full variable domain is SAVISQKPSRDICQRGTSLTIQCQVDSQVTMMFWYRQQPGQSLTLIATANQGSEATYESGFVIDKFPISRPNLTFSTLTVSNMSPEDSSIYLCSVELPDSGNTIYFGEGSWLTVV.

The rearrangement links TRBV7-9 to TRBJ2-7; 8 bases are a match to TRBD2. Trimming removed 5 bases from V and 2 bases from J; junction bases left unmatched: 5. The CDR3 is 14 residues long. Per germline, CDR1 SEHNR and CDR2 FQNEAQ (reference sequence). The CDR3 nucleotides read TGTGCCAGCAGCCCGGGAGGGACACCCTACGAGCAGTACTTC. Its translation: CASSPGGTPYEQYF.

CDR3 in DNA: TGTGCCAGCAGTTTTCAGGACGGGAGAGAAAACACTGAAGCTTTCTTT. Translation: CASSFQDGRENTEAFF. The rearrangement uses TRBV28 and TRBJ1-1; no definite D call. Germline lookup yields CDR1 MDHEN and CDR2 SYDVKM. The CDR3 consists of 16 residues. The V end was cut by 3 bases, the J end by 2 bases, with 16 bases between.

This clone came up a few times. This sequence joins TRBV5-1 and TRBJ1-5, with D possibly matching TRBD1 (5 bases). Trimming pared 3 bases from V and 7 bases from J, leaving 11 bases between. Germline values: CDR1 SGHRS, CDR2 YFSETQ. The CDR3 extends over 13 amino acids. The CDR3 sequence is CASSSGPGQPQHF. Here the CDR3 DNA reads TGCGCCAGCAGCTCGGGGCCAGGCCAGCCCCAGCATTTT.

The V gene is TRBV28, the J gene TRBJ2-6, with 9 bases identical to TRBD1. With V trimmed by 5 bases and J by 0 bases, 8 bases remained unmatched. The CDR3 spans 18 residues. Germline CDR1 reads MDHEN; CDR2 reads SYDVKM. In DNA form, the CDR3 reads TGTGCCAGCAGTGGGCCGGGACAGGGTTTCTCTGGGGCCAACGTCCTGACTTTC. As protein: CASSGPGQGFSGANVLTF. The full variable domain, with the rest looked up from reference TRBV28 and TRBJ2-6, is DVKVTQSSRYLVKRTGEKVFLECVQDMDHENMFWYRQDPGLGLRLIYFSYDVKMKEKGDIPEGYSVSREKKERFSLILESASTNQTSMYLCASSGPGQGFSGANVLTFGAGSRLTVL.

The chain recombines TRBV30 with TRBJ2-2; possibly TRBD2 for D (5 bases). V was shortened by 0 bases and J by 7 bases, with 9 bases between the two germline ends. This CDR3 comprises 13 residues. Germline CDR1 and CDR2: GTSNPN and SVGIG (reference sequence). As DNA, the CDR3 is TGTGCCTGGAGTGTTGGGCGGGTCGGGGAGCTGTTTTTT. It specifies CAWSVGRVGELFF.

The chain couples TRBV7-3 to TRBJ2-3; 9 nucleotides agree with TRBD1. CDR1 and CDR2 (germline): SGHTA, FQGTGA. V was clipped by 5 bases and J by 0 bases; unmatched bases: 3. The CDR3 runs to 15 residues. DNA for the CDR3: TGTGCCAGCAGCCTACAGGGGGCGAGCACAGATACGCAGTATTTT. Translated: CASSLQGASTDTQYF.

The chain carries TRBV29-1 and TRBJ1-1, with D maybe TRBD1 (5 bases). V lost 3 bases, J lost 0 bases, and 11 bases lay in between. The CDR3 totals 14 residues. Germline V gene lookup returns CDR1 SQVTM and CDR2 ANQGSEA. CDR3 sequence reads: CSVDMGGMNTEAFF. The CDR3 coding sequence is TGCAGCGTTGATATGGGGGGGATGAACACTGAAGCTTTCTTT. The full variable domain, rest sourced from reference TRBV29-1 and TRBJ1-1, is SAVISQKPSRDICQRGTSLTIQCQVDSQVTMMFWYRQQPGQSLTLIATANQGSEATYESGFVIDKFPISRPNLTFSTLTVSNMSPEDSSIYLCSVDMGGMNTEAFFGQGTRLTVV.

This sequence joins TRBV15 and TRBJ1-4, with D unresolved. Germline V CDR1 and CDR2: LNHNV, YYDKDF (reference sequence). The length of the CDR3 is 14 residues. V was cut by 0 bases and J by 4 bases, with 6 bases left in between. The CDR3 is CATSRDSVNEKLFF. CDR3 bases: TGTGCCACCAGCAGAGATTCGGTTAATGAAAAACTGTTTTTT.

This clone was counted only a few times. The chain has TRBV6-4 and TRBJ2-2; no reliable D call. The V gene lost 2 bases and the J gene lost 3 bases, with 7 bases spanning the gap. There are 14 residues in the CDR3. In germline, CDR1 is MRHNA, CDR2 SNTAGT. CDR3 DNA: TGTGCCAGCAGTGACGCAACCGACACCGGGGAGCTGTTTTTT. The encoded protein is CASSDATDTGELFF.

V and J are TRBV6-1 and TRBJ2-3, with D uncertain. The CDR3 contains 18 residues. V lost 2 bases to trimming and J lost 0 bases, with 18 bases between them. Germline values: CDR1 MNHNS, CDR2 SASEGT. The CDR3, as DNA: TGTGCCAGCAGTGAACCCGGTATGGCAGTTACTAGCACAGATACGCAGTATTTT. Translated, it gives CASSEPGMAVTSTDTQYF.

This chain connects TRBV9 to TRBJ1-1, with no clear D. V gave up 4 bases and J gave up 1 base, with 11 bases separating them. The germline V gene encodes CDR1 SGDLS and CDR2 YYNGEE. The CDR3 has 14 residues. The CDR3, as DNA: TGTGCCAGCAGCACCAGCGGAGGGAACACTGAAGCTTTCTTT. Translation gives CASSTSGGNTEAFF.

This clone has more than one count but fewer than ten. This chain uses TRBV4-3 with TRBJ1-4, with 10 bases aligning to TRBD1. CDR1 is LGHNA and CDR2 is YSLEER in the germline V gene. The CDR3 length is 16 residues. The trim removed 1 base at V and 6 bases at J, leaving 5 bases unmatched. CDR3 coding DNA: TGCGCCAGCAGCCAAGTCCACGGGACAGGGGATGAAAAACTGTTTTTT. Its translation is CASSQVHGTGDEKLFF.

V is TRBV27 and J is TRBJ1-5; 10 nucleotides line up with TRBD1. Germline-derived CDR1 and CDR2 are MNHEY and SMNVEV (reference sequence). The CDR3 is 15 residues long. With V trimmed by 3 bases and J by 5 bases, 4 bases remained unmatched. The CDR3 bases are TGTGCCAGCAGTTTCTACGGACAGGGGGATCAGCCCCAGCATTTT. It specifies CASSFYGQGDQPQHF.

The chain has TRBV23-1 and TRBJ2-1; tentatively, D is TRBD1 or TRBD2 (5 bases each). TRBV23-1 is an open reading frame, and its role is uncertain. CDR3 length: 16 residues. Trimming removed 6 bases from V and 0 bases from J, with 15 bases in between. For the CDR3, the DNA is TGCGCCAGCAGAACGCCCCGGGACGTCTCCTACAATGAGCAGTTCTTC. It yields the protein CASRTPRDVSYNEQFF.

V gene TRBV6-1 combines with J gene TRBJ1-4; D is ambiguous. Trimming took 4 bases from V and 8 from J, leaving 8 bases between them. Germline loops: CDR1 MNHNS, CDR2 SASEGT. The CDR3 extends over 12 amino acids. CDR3 loop: CASSVWEEKLFF. DNA for the CDR3: TGTGCCAGCAGTGTATGGGAGGAAAAACTGTTTTTT.

This clone occurred a few times. The chain uses TRBV7-8 and TRBJ1-2, with 9 bases lining up with TRBD1. The CDR3 is 14 residues long. CDR1 SGHVS and CDR2 FQNEAQ come from the germline V gene. V trimming: 3 bases; J trimming: 7 bases; junction bases outside the gene matches: 6. For the CDR3, the DNA is TGTGCCAGCAGCTTGCAACAGGGGGCGCGTGGCTACACCTTC. Its translation: CASSLQQGARGYTF.

There are a few counts of this clone. This chain links TRBV9 with TRBJ2-1; TRBD2 matches at 13 bases. With 3 bases clipped from V and 7 bases from J, the junction kept 4 bases outside the gene matches. This CDR3 is built from 15 residues. Per germline, CDR1 SGDLS and CDR2 YYNGEE. The CDR3 protein is CASSAGLAGENEQFF. CDR3 nucleotides: TGTGCCAGCAGCGCTGGACTAGCGGGAGAGAATGAGCAGTTCTTC.

The chain joins TRBV28 to TRBJ1-2, with no clear D. The V end lost 7 bases, the J end lost 2 bases, and 8 bases lay between the germline ends. CDR1 is MDHEN, CDR2 SYDVKM, per germline. The CDR3 runs 12 residues. Here the CDR3 reads CASTIKNYGYTF. DNA of the CDR3: TGTGCCAGCACCATTAAAAACTATGGCTACACCTTC.

This clone was picked up a small number of times. The rearrangement uses TRBV5-4 and TRBJ1-2; 7 bases align to TRBD1. There are 15 residues in the CDR3. V gave up 3 bases and J gave up 4 bases; unmatched junction bases: 9. Germline V CDR1 and CDR2: SGHNT, YYREEE (reference sequence). The chain's CDR3 is CASSSPPGQPYGYTF. The CDR3 DNA reads TGTGCCAGCAGCTCTCCACCGGGACAGCCCTATGGCTACACCTTC.

This clone has more than one count but fewer than ten. The chain uses TRBV11-2 and TRBJ1-1; D is perhaps TRBD1 (5 bases). This CDR3 region has 13 residues. From germline, CDR1 is SGHAT and CDR2 FQNNGV. The V end lost 5 bases, the J end lost 2 bases, and 9 bases lay between the germline ends. The CDR3 spells CASSRDRNTEAFF. The CDR3 DNA sequence: TGTGCCAGCAGCCGGGACCGAAACACTGAAGCTTTCTTT.

The gene calls are TRBV27 and TRBJ2-6; TRBD1 might be the D (5 bases). Germline-derived CDR1 and CDR2 are MNHEY and SMNVEV (reference sequence). Trimming shortened V by 3 bases and J by 2 bases, and 8 bases separated the two germline ends. The length of the CDR3 is 15 residues. This chain's CDR3 is CASSLGRAGANVLTF. CDR3 bases: TGTGCCAGCAGTTTGGGCAGGGCTGGGGCCAACGTCCTGACTTTC. Using reference TRBV27 and TRBJ2-6 for the parts outside the CDR3, the full variable domain is EAQVTQNPRYLITVTGKKLTVTCSQNMNHEYMSWYRQDPGLGLRQIYYSMNVEVTDKGDVPEGYKVSRKEKRNFPLILESPSPNQTSLYFCASSLGRAGANVLTFGAGSRLTVL.

The V gene is TRBV7-2, the J gene TRBJ1-2, with unresolved D. The CDR3 has 13 residues. Deletions cut 8 bases from V and 2 bases from J, with 12 bases between. Germline lookup yields CDR1 SGHTA and CDR2 FQGNSA. The CDR3 spells CASSPDENYGYTF. The CDR3 bases are TGTGCCAGCTCCCCCGACGAAAACTATGGCTACACCTTC.

V and J are TRBV27 and TRBJ2-1; tentatively, D is TRBD2 (6 bases). Germline CDR1 is MNHEY and CDR2 is SMNVEV (reference sequence). CDR3 length: 17 amino acids. V was clipped by 6 bases and J by 1 base, with 19 bases between them. In DNA form, the CDR3 reads TGTGCCAGCAGCTCCCCGAGTAGCGGACTTTCCTACAATGAGCAGTTCTTC. Protein sequence: CASSSPSSGLSYNEQFF.